The source of this TCR beta chain is a study of cytomegalovirus exposure and HLA in healthy donors. These donors were members of the approximately 110-subject validation cohort, a group separate from the roughly 670-subject first cohort. Profiling relied on immunoSEQ multiplex PCR, and the TCRdb table lists in-frame clones only, not all of them. The sample contains 100,000 or so clones, about 83% of which appear only once. The TCR was taken from a woman under 40 in good health and CMV-seronegative. Sequencing was done on a sample of PBMCs.

The DNA for the CDR3 is TGTGCCAGCAGTGAAGAACAGGGACCTGTTCACGAGCAGTACTTC. This encodes CASSEEQGPVHEQYF. The genes are TRBV2 and TRBJ2-7, with D maybe TRBD1 (6 bases). The germline V gene encodes CDR1 SNHLY and CDR2 FYNNEI. This CDR3 is 15 amino acids long. Trimming pared 1 base from V and 5 bases from J, leaving 15 bases between.